This note documents a single T cell receptor beta chain sequence. Sequencing of TCR beta was performed on blood CD8+ T cells and on blood CD4+ T cells. V dropped 6 bases and J dropped 0 bases, with 9 bases sitting between them. Germline-derived CDR1 and CDR2 are DFQATT and SNEGSKA (reference sequence). The CDR3 contains 12 residues. These data originate in a study of CD8 T cells in Susac syndrome. RNA in amounts of about 0.5 to 1 ug was reverse transcribed with random hexamers. Amplification of TCR beta CDR3 was carried out by immunoSEQ multiplex PCR, which covered 54 Vbeta and 13 Jbeta segments. Using its own MiXCR run on the immunoSEQ multiplex PCR reads, TCRdb lists one record per CDR3 protein. The data hold approximately 200,000 distinct CDR3 sequences, with more than 90% observed a single time.

The chain employs TRBV20-1 and TRBJ2-7, with a possible D match to TRBD1 (5 bases). The clonotype was recovered from a human donor with multiple sclerosis. The sequencing sample was made of CD4+ T cells from PBMCs. The CDR3 sequence is CSARQYSYEQYF. The CDR3 DNA is TGCAGTGCCCGACAGTACTCCTACGAGCAGTACTTC.